The entry below describes one TCR beta chain. This record comes from a study of blood T cell repertoires in COVID-19. As handled by the study authors: Estimation of nucleated cell counts relied on the amplification of reference gene primers. The method was immunoSEQ multiplex PCR; TCRdb's version includes in-frame clones alone and lacks a portion of them. The V and J calls and clone size come from that table; D and trimming were worked out from the DNA. The sample has about 220,000 clones, around 80% seen once. Trimming removed 3 bases from V and 5 bases from J, with 10 bases in between. The CDR3 contains 14 residues. CDR1 PRHDT and CDR2 FYEKMQ come from the germline V gene (reference sequence).

The clonotype comes from a human donor in a cohort sampled during active COVID-19. The sequencing input was peripheral blood. The chain recombines TRBV13 with TRBJ1-4; D perhaps matches TRBD1 (5 bases). The CDR3 is CASSFRGWNEKLFF. DNA for the CDR3: TGTGCCAGCAGCTTTAGGGGATGGAATGAAAAACTGTTTTTT.